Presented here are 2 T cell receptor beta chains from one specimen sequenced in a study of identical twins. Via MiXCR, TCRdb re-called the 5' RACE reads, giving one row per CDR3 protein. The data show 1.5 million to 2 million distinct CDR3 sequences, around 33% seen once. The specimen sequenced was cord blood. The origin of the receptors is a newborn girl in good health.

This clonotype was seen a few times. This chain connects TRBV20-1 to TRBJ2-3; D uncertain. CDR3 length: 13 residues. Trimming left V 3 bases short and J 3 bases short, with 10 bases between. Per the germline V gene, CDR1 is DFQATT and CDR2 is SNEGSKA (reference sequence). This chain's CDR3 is CSASPVGTDTQYF. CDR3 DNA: TGCAGTGCTAGCCCCGTTGGGACAGATACGCAGTATTTT.

CDR3: CASSYGENEQFF. The CDR3 nucleotides read TGTGCCAGCAGTTACGGAGAGAATGAGCAGTTCTTC. This sequence joins TRBV6-5 and TRBJ2-1; D unclear. This CDR3 is 12 amino acids long. The V end was cut by 2 bases, the J end by 7 bases, with 6 bases between. The germline V gene encodes CDR1 MNHEY and CDR2 SVGAGI.